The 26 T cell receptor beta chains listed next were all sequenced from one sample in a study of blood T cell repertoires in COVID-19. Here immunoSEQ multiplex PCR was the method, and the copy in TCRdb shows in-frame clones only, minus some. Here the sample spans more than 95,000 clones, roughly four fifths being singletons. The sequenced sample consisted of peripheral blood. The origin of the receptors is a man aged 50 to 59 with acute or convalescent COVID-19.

CDR3 coding DNA: TGTGCGGGAGTGGCCTACAATGAGCAGTTCTTC. This codes for CAGVAYNEQFF. The J gene is TRBJ2-1, the V gene TRBV2; a weak D match, TRBD2 (5 bases). Germline V gene data show CDR1 as SNHLY and CDR2 as FYNNEI. The CDR3 is made up of 11 amino acids.

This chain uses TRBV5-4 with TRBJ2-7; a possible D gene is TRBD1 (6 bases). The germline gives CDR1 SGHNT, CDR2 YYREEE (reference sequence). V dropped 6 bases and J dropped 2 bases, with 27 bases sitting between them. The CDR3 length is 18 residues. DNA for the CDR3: TGTGCCAGCACCGTCAAATCCGGGGACATTACTCGTACCTACGAGCAGTACTTC. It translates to CASTVKSGDITRTYEQYF.

CDR3 loop: CASSIFPGQPQHF. In DNA form, the CDR3 reads TGTGCCAGTAGTATTTTCCCAGGTCAGCCCCAGCATTTT. The chain has TRBV19 and TRBJ1-5; D gene unclear. The length of the CDR3 is 13 residues. The germline CDR1 and CDR2 sequences are LNHDA and SQIVND (reference sequence). V lost 3 bases and J 6 bases, leaving 9 bases between the germline ends. The entire variable domain, with the rest obtained from reference TRBV19 and TRBJ1-5, is as follows: DGGITQSPKYLFRKEGQNVTLSCEQNLNHDAMYWYRQDPGQGLRLIYYSQIVNDFQKGDIAEGYSVSREKKESFPLTVTSAQKNPTAFYLCASSIFPGQPQHFGDGTRLSIL.

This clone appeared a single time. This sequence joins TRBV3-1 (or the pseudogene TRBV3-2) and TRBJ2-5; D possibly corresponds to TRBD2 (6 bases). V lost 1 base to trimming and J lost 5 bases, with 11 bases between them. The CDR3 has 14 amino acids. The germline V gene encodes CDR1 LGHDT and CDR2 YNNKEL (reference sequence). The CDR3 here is CASSQGGIGETQYF. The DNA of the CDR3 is TGTGCCAGCAGCCAAGGCGGGATTGGGGAGACCCAGTACTTC.

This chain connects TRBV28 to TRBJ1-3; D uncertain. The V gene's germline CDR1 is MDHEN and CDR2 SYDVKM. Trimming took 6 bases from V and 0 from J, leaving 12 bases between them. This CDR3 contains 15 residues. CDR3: CASSHRFRSGNTIYF. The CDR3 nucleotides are TGTGCCAGCAGCCACAGATTCCGCTCTGGAAACACCATATATTTT.

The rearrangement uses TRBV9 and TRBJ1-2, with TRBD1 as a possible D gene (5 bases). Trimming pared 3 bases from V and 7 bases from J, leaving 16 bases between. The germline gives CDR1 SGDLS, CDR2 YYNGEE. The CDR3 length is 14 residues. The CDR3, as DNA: TGTGCCAGCAGCGAGGGGCCCCTCACTCTTGGCTACACCTTC. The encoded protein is CASSEGPLTLGYTF.

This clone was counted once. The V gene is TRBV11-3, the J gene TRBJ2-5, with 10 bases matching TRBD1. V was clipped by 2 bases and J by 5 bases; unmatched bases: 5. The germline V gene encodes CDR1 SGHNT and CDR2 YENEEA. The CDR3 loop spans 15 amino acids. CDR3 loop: CASSLHSGQGETQYF. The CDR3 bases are TGTGCCAGCAGCTTACACTCGGGACAGGGGGAGACCCAGTACTTC.

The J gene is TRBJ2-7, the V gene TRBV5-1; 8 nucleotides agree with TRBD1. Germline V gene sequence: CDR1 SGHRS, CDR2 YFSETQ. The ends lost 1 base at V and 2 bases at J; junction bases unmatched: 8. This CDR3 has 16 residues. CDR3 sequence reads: CASSLLGTGQTYEQYF. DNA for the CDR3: TGCGCCAGCAGCTTGTTAGGGACAGGCCAGACCTACGAGCAGTACTTC.

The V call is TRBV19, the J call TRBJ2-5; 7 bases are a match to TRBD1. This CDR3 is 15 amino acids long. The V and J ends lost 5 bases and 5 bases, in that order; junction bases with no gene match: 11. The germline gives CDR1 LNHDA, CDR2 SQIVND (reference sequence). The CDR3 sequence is CASSAFTLDRETQYF. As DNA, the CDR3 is TGTGCCAGTAGTGCCTTCACTTTGGACAGGGAGACCCAGTACTTC. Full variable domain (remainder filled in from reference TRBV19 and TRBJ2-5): DGGITQSPKYLFRKEGQNVTLSCEQNLNHDAMYWYRQDPGQGLRLIYYSQIVNDFQKGDIAEGYSVSREKKESFPLTVTSAQKNPTAFYLCASSAFTLDRETQYFGPGTRLLVL.

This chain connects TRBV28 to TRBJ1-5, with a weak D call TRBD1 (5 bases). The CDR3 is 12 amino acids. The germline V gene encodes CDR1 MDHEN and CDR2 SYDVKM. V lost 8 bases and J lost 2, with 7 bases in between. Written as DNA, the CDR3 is TGTGCCAGCGGAGGGGGCAATCAGCCCCAGCATTTT. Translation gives CASGGGNQPQHF. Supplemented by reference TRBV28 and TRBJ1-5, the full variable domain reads DVKVTQSSRYLVKRTGEKVFLECVQDMDHENMFWYRQDPGLGLRLIYFSYDVKMKEKGDIPEGYSVSREKKERFSLILESASTNQTSMYLCASGGGNQPQHFGDGTRLSIL.

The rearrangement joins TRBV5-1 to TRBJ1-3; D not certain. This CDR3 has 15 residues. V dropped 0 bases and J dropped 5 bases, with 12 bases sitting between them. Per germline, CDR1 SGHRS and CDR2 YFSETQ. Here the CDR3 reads CASSLGIQVRNTIYF. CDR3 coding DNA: TGCGCCAGCAGCTTGGGAATACAAGTCCGAAACACCATATATTTT.

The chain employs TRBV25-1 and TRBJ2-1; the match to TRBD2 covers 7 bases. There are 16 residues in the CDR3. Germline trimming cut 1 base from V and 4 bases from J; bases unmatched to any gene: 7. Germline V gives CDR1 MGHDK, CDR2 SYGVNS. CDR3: CASSEWRFGGYNEQFF. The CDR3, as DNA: TGTGCCAGCAGTGAATGGAGATTCGGGGGGTACAATGAGCAGTTCTTC.

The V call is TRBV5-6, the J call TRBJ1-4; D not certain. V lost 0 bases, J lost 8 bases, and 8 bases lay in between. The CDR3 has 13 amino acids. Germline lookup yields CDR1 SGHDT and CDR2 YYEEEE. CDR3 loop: CASSLGHGEKLFF. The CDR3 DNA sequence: TGTGCCAGCAGCTTGGGACATGGGGAAAAACTGTTTTTT.

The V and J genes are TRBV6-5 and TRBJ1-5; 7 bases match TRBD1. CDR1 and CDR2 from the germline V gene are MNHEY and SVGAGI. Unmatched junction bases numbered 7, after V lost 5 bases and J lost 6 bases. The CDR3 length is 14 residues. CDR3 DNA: TGTGCCAGCAGTCTAAGGGGGCTAGGTCAGCCCCAGCATTTT. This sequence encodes CASSLRGLGQPQHF.

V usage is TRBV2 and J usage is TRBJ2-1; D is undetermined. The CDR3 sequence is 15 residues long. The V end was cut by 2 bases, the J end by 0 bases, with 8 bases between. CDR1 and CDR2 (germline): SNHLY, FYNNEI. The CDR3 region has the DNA TGTGCCAGCAGTGAATGGCCTTCCTCCTACAATGAGCAGTTCTTC. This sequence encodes CASSEWPSSYNEQFF.

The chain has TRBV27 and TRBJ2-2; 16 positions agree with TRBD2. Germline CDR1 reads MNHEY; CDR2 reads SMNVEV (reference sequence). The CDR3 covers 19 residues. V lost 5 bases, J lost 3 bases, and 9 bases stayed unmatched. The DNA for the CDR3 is TGTGCCAGCAGTCTCGGACCGGGACTAGCGGGGGGGTACACCGGGGAGCTGTTTTTT. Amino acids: CASSLGPGLAGGYTGELFF.

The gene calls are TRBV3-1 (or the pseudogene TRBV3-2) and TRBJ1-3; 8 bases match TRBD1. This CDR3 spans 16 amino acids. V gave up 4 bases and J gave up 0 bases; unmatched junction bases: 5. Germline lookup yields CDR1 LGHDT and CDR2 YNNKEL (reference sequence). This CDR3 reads CASSLFTGGSGNTIYF. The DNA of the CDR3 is TGTGCCAGCAGCCTTTTTACAGGGGGCTCTGGAAACACCATATATTTT.

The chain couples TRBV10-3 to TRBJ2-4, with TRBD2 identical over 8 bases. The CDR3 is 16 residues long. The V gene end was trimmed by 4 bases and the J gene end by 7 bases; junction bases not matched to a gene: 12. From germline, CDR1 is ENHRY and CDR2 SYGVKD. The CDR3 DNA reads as TGTGCCATCAGTGGAGAAAGCGGGAGCTCCCGGAACATTCAGTACTTC. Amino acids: CAISGESGSSRNIQYF.

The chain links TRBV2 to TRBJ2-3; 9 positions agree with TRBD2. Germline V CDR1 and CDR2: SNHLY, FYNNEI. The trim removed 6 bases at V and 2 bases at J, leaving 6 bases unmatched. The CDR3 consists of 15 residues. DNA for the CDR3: TGTGCCAGCAGCCCCGGGACTAGCCCCACAGATACGCAGTATTTT. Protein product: CASSPGTSPTDTQYF.

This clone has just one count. The CDR3 nucleotides read TGTGCCAGCAGCTTCCCCGGGGATACGCAGTATTTT. Protein product: CASSFPGDTQYF. The chain combines TRBV7-9 with TRBJ2-3, with D uncertain. The V gene lost 3 bases and the J gene lost 6 bases, with 7 bases spanning the gap. Germline V lookup: CDR1 SEHNR, CDR2 FQNEAQ (reference sequence). The CDR3 sequence is 12 residues long.

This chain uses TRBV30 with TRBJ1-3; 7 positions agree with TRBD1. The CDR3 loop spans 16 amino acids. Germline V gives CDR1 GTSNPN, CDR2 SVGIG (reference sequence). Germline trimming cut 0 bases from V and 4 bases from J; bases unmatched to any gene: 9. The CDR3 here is CAWSVQGRGSGNTIYF. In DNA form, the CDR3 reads TGTGCCTGGAGTGTTCAAGGCAGGGGGTCAGGAAACACCATATATTTT.

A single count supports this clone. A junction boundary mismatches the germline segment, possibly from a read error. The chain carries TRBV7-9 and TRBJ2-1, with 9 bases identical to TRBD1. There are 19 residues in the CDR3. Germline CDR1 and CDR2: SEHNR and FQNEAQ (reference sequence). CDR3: CASNSPPGTGFMSFNEQFF. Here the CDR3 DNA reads TGTGCCAGCAATAGCCCTCCCGGGACAGGGTTCATGTCCTTCAATGAGCAGTTCTTC. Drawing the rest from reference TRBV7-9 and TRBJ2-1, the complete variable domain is DTGVSQNPRHKITKRGQNVTFRCDPISEHNRLYWYRQTLGQGPEFLTYFQNEAQLEKSRLLSDRFSAERPKGSFSTLEIQRTEQGDSAMYLCASNSPPGTGFMSFNEQFFGPGTRLTVL.

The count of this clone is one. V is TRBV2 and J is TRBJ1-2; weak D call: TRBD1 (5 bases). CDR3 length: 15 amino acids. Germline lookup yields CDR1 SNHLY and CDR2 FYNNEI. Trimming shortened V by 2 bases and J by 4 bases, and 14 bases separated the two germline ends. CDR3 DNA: TGTGCCAGCAGTGAAAGTGTCTTAAGGGGCTATGGCTACACCTTC. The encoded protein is CASSESVLRGYGYTF.

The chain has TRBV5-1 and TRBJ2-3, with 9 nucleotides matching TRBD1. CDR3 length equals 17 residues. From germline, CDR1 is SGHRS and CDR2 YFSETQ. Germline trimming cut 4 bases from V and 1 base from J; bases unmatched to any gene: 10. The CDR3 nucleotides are TGCGCCAGCAGCAGGGGAAGGGGACAGGGAGGCACAGATACGCAGTATTTT. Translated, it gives CASSRGRGQGGTDTQYF.

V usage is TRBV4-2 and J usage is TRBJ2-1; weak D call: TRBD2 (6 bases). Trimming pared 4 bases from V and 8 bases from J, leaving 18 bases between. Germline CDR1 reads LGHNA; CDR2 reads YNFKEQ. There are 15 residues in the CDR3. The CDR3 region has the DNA TGTGCCAGCAGCCTTAGCGGACAAAAAGGGGATGAGCAGTTCTTC. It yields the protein CASSLSGQKGDEQFF.

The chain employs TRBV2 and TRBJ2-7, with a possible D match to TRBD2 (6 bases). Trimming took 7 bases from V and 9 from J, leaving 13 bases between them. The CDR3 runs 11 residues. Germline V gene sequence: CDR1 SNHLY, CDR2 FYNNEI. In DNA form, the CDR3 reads TGTGCCAGCACCACACTAGCTCCGCAGTACTTC. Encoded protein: CASTTLAPQYF.